Described below is a single T cell receptor (beta chain) sequence and its context. Germline assignment: CDR1 LGHDT and CDR2 YNNKEL (reference sequence). The ends lost 4 bases at V and 4 bases at J; junction bases unmatched: 8. This CDR3 has 16 amino acids. Measured with immunoSEQ multiplex PCR; TCRdb has only the in-frame clones, and not every one. The sample lists fewer than 250,000 clones; roughly nine tenths were seen once. This sample was taken from a study of blood T cell repertoires in COVID-19. The sequencing sample was made of peripheral blood. This receptor was obtained from a man in his forties or fifties with acute or convalescent COVID-19. The chain uses TRBV3-1 (or the pseudogene TRBV3-2) and TRBJ1-1, with 11 bases aligning to TRBD1. The DNA of the CDR3 is TGTGCCAGCAGCCCTGGGACAGGGGGTTTTGGCACTGAAGCTTTCTTT. Residues: CASSPGTGGFGTEAFF.